This T cell receptor (beta chain) was sequenced in a study of blood T cell repertoires in COVID-19. This CDR3 spans 14 amino acids. The V gene end was trimmed by 7 bases and the J gene end by 4 bases; junction bases not matched to a gene: 7. Looked up from germline, CDR1 is MNHEY and CDR2 is SMNVEV (reference sequence). This clone was picked up one time. The table came from immunoSEQ multiplex PCR; TCRdb's copy has only in-frame clones and leaves some out. The data hold a few hundred thousand clones, with 70% to 90% observed a single time. Seattle enrolled patients during active infection and tracked them longitudinally.

This sequence joins TRBV27 and TRBJ1-1; 9 nucleotides match TRBD1. The receptor was isolated from a woman aged 55-70 years with COVID-19, enrolled during active disease. The sample consisted of peripheral blood. In DNA form, the CDR3 reads TGTGCCAGCATTCGCGACAGGGGGGTCACTGAAGCTTTCTTT. Translating it yields CASIRDRGVTEAFF.